This record looks at one T cell receptor (beta chain) sequence and its context. Its antigen remains unidentified. Base qualities are not recorded, but no much larger clone differs from it by a single base. For the CD8 naive samples, CD45RO-negative cells were positively selected for CCR7, yielding a CD45RA+CCR7+ population from which TemRA cells were excluded. The donors were healthy, HIV-negative adults with no recently reported acute infections or vaccinations. Every donor was a Caucasian adult living in Nashville, Tennessee, USA. Blood was collected by leukapheresis, and PBMCs were isolated by Ficoll-Histopaque density gradient centrifugation and then cryopreserved in liquid nitrogen vapor phase. Analytical flow cytometry was used to check the purity and quantity of every magnetically sorted T cell population. Genomic DNA was isolated from every sorted fraction and measured by UV absorbance on a Nanodrop 2000c.

The junction carries 8 bases between V and J, which are trimmed by 0 bases and 11 bases respectively. The CDR3 has 11 amino acids, counting the end cysteine and phenylalanine. Of the read, only the CDR3 DNA is kept; its 33 bases are in frame from base 1. Reading the germline V gene (reference sequence) gives CDR1 DFQATT and CDR2 SNEGSKA. This sample was included in a study of shared clonotypes between healthy human individuals (dated by TCRdb to between 2020 and 2021). About the full investigation: Two women and a few men aged 18 to 49 years were included in the cohort. Each donor's leukapheresis produced roughly between roughly 0.85 and 9.5 billion PBMCs. Per donor, three plates each were used for CD4 naive and CD4 memory, two for CD8 naive, and one for CD8 memory. To estimate repertoire size and how much clonotype sharing occurs between individuals, the study deeply sequenced the blood TCR repertoires of roughly 5 healthy adults. To increase sequencing depth and limit assay-specific biases, TCR repertoire library preparation and sequencing were carried out by different laboratories using diverse techniques. Here is what the overall study found, with its caveats: Larger estimated clonotype richness was generally found for naive subsets than for memory subsets. Compared with non-shared clonotypes, clonotypes shared by all four sorted-subset donors had higher generation probabilities. Based on pairwise subsampling, the degree of clonotype sharing among donors was expected to be affected by sequencing depth. When a handful of donors were compared, the shared fraction of clonotypes was about 5% for naive CD4, around 3.6% for naive CD8, 2% to 2.5% for memory CD4, and about 0.36% for memory CD8. Even with the large sequencing depth, rarefaction of the sorted-subset datasets indicated that sequencing was incomplete. Because the study included only a small number of donors, the genetic and exposure-history diversity represented was limited. Sampling was limited to blood, and TCR repertoires in tissue likely differ from TCR repertoires in blood.

Using the deep immunoSEQ assay, TCR CDR3 regions were amplified from genomic DNA by multiplex PCR. Genomic DNA extracted from each cell subset was distributed evenly over all wells of several immunoSEQ 96-well plates, and each plate served as one replicate. For sorted subsets, around 200 ng genomic DNA, equal to about 30,000 T cell genomes, was loaded into each replicate PCR. The purified libraries were quantified using a Qubit 3.0 fluorometer, sized with a Bioanalyzer 2100, and then quantified again using the KAPA Library Quantification kit. A separate single-read 150-cycle Illumina NextSeq 550 flow cell was used to sequence each immunoSEQ 96-well plate. Concerning the study's data processing: Because the immunoSEQ output held only junctional sequences and lacked quality scores, the filtering could not match the filtering applied to full-length reads. To assign V/J genes and CDR3, sequences were annotated using PyIR, a Python wrapper for IgBLAST v1.9, with IMGT germline references. Reads were filtered out if the reads had weak V/J assignments (E-value above 1e-6), no CDR3, stop codons, out-of-frame junctions, or ambiguous translated residues. V3J clonotypes were defined as sequences sharing an identical inferred V gene, J gene, and CDR3 amino acid sequence. Percentage overlap between repertoires was computed as shared unique clonotypes divided by the size of the smaller repertoire. Repertoire richness was assessed with RTK rarefaction, the Chao1 estimator, and Recon v2.1 estimates of unobserved clonotypes. For all TCRbeta clonotypes obtained by the gDNA method from a handful of donors, generation probabilities were computed with OLGA. The source is immuneACCESS, and TCRdb retained only in-frame sequences with V and J called. Part of the clones is not carried over; for the studies checked, unresolved V genes explain less than half of this, and the remainder is unexplained. That table is the source of V, J and clone size, and D and trimming were worked out from the DNA. The sample table lists about 2.2 million clones, about 94% of them with a count of one. More than 1.5% of the sample belongs to the ten largest clones.

The TCR sequence derives from a man younger than 35 in good health. Some clones in this sample may be carry-over from other donors' samples. The sample was naive CD8+ T cells from PBMCs. In the paper's terms, the cell subset or site label means: CD45RA+CCR7+. The rearranged segments are TRBV20-1 and TRBJ1-5; perhaps TRBD1 is the D gene, with 5 bases matching. The CDR3 reads as follows: CSARDGASQHF. The nucleotides read TGCAGTGCTAGAGATGGGGCGTCCCAGCATTTT.